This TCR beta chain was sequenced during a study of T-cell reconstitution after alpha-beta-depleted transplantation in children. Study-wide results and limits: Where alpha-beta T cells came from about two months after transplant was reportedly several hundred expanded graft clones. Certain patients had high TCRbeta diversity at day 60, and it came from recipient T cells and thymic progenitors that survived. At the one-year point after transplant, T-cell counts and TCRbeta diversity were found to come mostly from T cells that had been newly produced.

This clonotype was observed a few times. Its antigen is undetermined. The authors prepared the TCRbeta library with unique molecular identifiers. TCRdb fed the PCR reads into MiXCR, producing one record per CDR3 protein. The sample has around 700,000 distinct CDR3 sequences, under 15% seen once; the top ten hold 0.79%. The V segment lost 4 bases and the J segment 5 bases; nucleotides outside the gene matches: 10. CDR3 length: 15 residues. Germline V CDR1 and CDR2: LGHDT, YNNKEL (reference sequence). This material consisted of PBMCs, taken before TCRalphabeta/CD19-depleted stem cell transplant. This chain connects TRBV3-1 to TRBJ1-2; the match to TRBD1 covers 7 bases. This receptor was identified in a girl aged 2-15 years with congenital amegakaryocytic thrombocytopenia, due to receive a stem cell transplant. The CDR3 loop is CASSRPQGGHYGYTF. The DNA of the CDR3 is TGTGCCAGCAGCCGCCCCCAGGGGGGGCATTATGGCTACACCTTC.